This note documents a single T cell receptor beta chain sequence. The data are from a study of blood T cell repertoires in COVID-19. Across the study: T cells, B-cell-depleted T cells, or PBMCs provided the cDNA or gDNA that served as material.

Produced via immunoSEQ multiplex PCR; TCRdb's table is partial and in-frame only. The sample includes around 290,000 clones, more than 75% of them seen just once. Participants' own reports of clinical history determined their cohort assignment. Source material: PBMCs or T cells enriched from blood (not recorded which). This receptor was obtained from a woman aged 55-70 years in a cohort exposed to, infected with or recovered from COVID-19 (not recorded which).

This CDR3 is CASSPRTGPGQGHGYTF. The CDR3 coding sequence is TGTGCCAGCAGTCCCCGCACCGGACCGGGACAGGGACATGGCTACACCTTC. The chain couples TRBV27 to TRBJ1-2; 9 bases line up with TRBD1. The CDR3 has 17 amino acids. Unmatched junction bases numbered 16, after V lost 5 bases and J lost 6 bases. The V gene's germline CDR1 is MNHEY and CDR2 SMNVEV (reference sequence).